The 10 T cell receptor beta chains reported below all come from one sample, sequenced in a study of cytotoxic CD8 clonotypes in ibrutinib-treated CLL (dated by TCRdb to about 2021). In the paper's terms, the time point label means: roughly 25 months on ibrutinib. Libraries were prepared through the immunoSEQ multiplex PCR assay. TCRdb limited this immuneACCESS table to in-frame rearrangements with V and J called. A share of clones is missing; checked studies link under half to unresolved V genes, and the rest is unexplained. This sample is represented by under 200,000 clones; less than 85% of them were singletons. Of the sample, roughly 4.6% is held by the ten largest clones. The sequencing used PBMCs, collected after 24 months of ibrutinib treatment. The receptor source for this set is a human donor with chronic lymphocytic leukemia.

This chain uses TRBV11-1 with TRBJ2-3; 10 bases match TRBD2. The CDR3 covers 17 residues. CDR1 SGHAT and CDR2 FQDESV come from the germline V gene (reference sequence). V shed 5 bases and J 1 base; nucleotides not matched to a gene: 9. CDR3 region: CASSDSGLAGGTDTQYF. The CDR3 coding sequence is TGTGCCAGCAGCGACAGCGGGCTAGCGGGGGGCACAGATACGCAGTATTTT. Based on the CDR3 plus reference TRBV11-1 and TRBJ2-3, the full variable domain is EAEVAQSPRYKITEKSQAVAFWCDPISGHATLYWYRQILGQGPELLVQFQDESVVDDSQLPKDRFSAERLKGVDSTLKIQPAELGDSAMYLCASSDSGLAGGTDTQYFGPGTRLTVL.

Here the CDR3 DNA reads TGTGCCAGCAGCTTAGCGAAGGGAGAGAACACTGAAGCTTTCTTT. The encoded protein is CASSLAKGENTEAFF. V and J are TRBV11-2 and TRBJ1-1, with D hard to call. CDR1 is SGHAT and CDR2 is FQNNGV in the germline V gene. There are 15 residues in the CDR3. The germline V and J ends were trimmed by 1 base and 1 base, with 10 bases remaining between them.

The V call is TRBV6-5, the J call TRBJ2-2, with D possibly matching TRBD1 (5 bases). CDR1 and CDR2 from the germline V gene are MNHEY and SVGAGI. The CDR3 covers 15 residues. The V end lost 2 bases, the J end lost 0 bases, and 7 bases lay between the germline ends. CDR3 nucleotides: TGTGCCAGCAGTTACGACAGATCGAACACCGGGGAGCTGTTTTTT. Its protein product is CASSYDRSNTGELFF.

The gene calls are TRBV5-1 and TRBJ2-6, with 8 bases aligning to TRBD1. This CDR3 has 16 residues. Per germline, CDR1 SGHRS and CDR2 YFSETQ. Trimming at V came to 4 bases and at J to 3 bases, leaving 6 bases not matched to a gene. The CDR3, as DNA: TGCGCCAGCAGCACATCCGGGACAGGTGGGGCCAACGTCCTGACTTTC. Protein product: CASSTSGTGGANVLTF.

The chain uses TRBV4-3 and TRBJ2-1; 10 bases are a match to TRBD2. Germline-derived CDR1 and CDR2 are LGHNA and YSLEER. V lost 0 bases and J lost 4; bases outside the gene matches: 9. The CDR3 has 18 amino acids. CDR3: CASSQEVGGSGRYNEQFF. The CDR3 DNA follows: TGCGCCAGCAGCCAAGAAGTGGGCGGTAGCGGGAGGTACAATGAGCAGTTCTTC.

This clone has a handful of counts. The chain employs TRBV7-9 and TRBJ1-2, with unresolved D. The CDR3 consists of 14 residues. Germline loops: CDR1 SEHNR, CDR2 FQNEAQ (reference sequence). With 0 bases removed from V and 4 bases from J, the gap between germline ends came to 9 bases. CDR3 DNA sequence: TGTGCCAGCAGCTTAGCAACCAACTCCTATGGCTACACCTTC. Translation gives CASSLATNSYGYTF.

CDR3 in DNA: TGTGCCAGCTCCCGAGGGGGGTCGGCTTTCTTT. This translates into CASSRGGSAFF. The chain couples TRBV6-5 to TRBJ1-1; possibly TRBD1 for D (6 bases). The germline V and J ends were trimmed by 8 bases and 11 bases, with 15 bases remaining between them. This CDR3 has 11 residues. The germline CDR1 and CDR2 sequences are MNHEY and SVGAGI.

The CDR3: CASSFLDSWSGYTF. The CDR3 nucleotides are TGTGCCAGCAGTTTCTTAGACTCCTGGAGCGGCTACACCTTC. The V and J genes are TRBV27 and TRBJ1-2; D remains ambiguous. This CDR3 contains 14 residues. The V end lost 3 bases, the J end lost 8 bases, and 16 bases lay between the germline ends. CDR1 MNHEY and CDR2 SMNVEV come from the germline V gene (reference sequence).

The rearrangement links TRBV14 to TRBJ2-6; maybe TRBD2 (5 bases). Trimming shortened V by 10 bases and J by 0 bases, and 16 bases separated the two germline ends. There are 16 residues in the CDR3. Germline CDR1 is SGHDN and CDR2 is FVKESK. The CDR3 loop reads CAIHRTGSSGANVLTF. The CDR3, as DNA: TGTGCCATCCATAGAACGGGGTCCTCTGGGGCCAACGTCCTGACTTTC.

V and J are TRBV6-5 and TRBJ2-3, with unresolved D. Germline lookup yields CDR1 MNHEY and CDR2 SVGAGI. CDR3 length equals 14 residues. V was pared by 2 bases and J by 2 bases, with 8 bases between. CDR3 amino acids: CASSYGSPTDTQYF. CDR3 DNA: TGTGCCAGCAGTTACGGCAGCCCCACAGATACGCAGTATTTT.